This record concerns one T cell receptor beta chain sequence. The CDR3 is made up of 14 amino acids. V lost 6 bases and J lost 5; bases outside the gene matches: 10. This entry is derived from a study of T-cell reconstitution after alpha-beta-depleted transplantation in children. Unique molecular identifiers were used to barcode this TCRbeta library. In TCRdb, the PCR reads were re-called with MiXCR into one record per CDR3 protein. The table lists 780,000 or so distinct CDR3 sequences, roughly 16% of them singletons. The specimen was PBMCs, mostly from graft donor cells, collected 360 days after TCRalphabeta/CD19-depleted stem cell transplant. V usage is TRBV12-3 or TRBV12-4 and J usage is TRBJ2-7, with 7 bases that match TRBD1. The sequence was collected from a male patient younger than 18 who had a stem cell transplant for acute lymphoblastic leukemia, so the T cells may come from the graft donor. CDR3 sequence: CASREQGSPHEQYF. The CDR3 region has the DNA TGTGCCAGCAGAGAACAGGGGTCGCCCCACGAGCAGTACTTC.